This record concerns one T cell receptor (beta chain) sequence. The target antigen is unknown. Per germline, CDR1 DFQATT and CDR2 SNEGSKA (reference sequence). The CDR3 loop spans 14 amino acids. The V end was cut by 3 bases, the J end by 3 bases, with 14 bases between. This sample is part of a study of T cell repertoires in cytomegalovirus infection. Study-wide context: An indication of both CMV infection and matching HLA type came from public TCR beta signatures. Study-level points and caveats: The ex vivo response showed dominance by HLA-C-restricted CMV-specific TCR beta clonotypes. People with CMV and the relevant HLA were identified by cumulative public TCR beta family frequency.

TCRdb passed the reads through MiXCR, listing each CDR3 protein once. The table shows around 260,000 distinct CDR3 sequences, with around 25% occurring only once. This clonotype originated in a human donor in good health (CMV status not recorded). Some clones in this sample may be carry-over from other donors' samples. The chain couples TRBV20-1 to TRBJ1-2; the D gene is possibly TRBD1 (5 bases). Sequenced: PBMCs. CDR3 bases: TGCAGTGCTAGGGGTAGGCCGGGGGACTATGGCTACACCTTC. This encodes CSARGRPGDYGYTF.